These T cell receptor beta chains were read from a single sample in a study of T cells in Graves' hyperthyroidism and ophthalmopathy. Via MiXCR, TCRdb re-called the multiplex PCR reads, giving one row per CDR3 protein. The sample lists about 400,000 distinct CDR3 sequences, approximately 14% occurring once. The sample comprised blood. These receptors were collected from a woman aged 18-29 years with Graves' hyperthyroidism. CDR3s include the opening cysteine and the closing phenylalanine or tryptophan. Fields, in order: clone size, D gene, V gene, J gene, CDR3 DNA, CDR3 protein. A D gene is named only where the DNA matches it firmly. A clone size is listed for some rows: how often the clone was seen (once, few, many), or a class if it is expanded.

>-|-|TRBV20-1|TRBJ2-3
TGCAGTGCTAGGGACCACCAAGATACGCAGTATTTT
CSARDHQDTQYF
>-|TRBD2|TRBV6-1|TRBJ2-3
TGTGCCAGCAGTAAGACTAGCGGAGACTTCACAGATACGCAGTATTTT
CASSKTSGDFTDTQYF
>many|-|TRBV6-1|TRBJ2-7
TGTGCCAGCAGTAGCCGGGACGGGGAAACCTACGAGCAGTACTTC
CASSSRDGETYEQYF
>many|-|TRBV28|TRBJ2-3
TGTGCCAGCAGCTCCGAATTAGGAGATACGCAGTATTTT
CASSSELGDTQYF
>many|TRBD1|TRBV20-1|TRBJ1-5
TGCAGTGCAACCGCCGGGACAGGTGGACATAGAGATCAGCCCCAGCATTTT
CSATAGTGGHRDQPQHF
>many|-|TRBV2|TRBJ2-5
TGTGCCAGCAGTCCAAGCACCCAAGAGACCCAGTACTTC
CASSPSTQETQYF
>many|TRBD2|TRBV12-3/TRBV12-4|TRBJ2-7
TGTGCCAGCAGTACTAGCGGGAAGTACGAGCAGTACTTC
CASSTSGKYEQYF
>many|-|TRBV11-2|TRBJ1-5
TGTGCCAGCAGCTCGCAGAAGGGACGGCAAGGCCAGCCCCAGCATTTT
CASSSQKGRQGQPQHF
>few|-|TRBV9|TRBJ2-1
TGTGCCAGCAGCCAGGGACTTGGGTGGAATGAGCAGTTCTTC
CASSQGLGWNEQFF
>many|TRBD1|TRBV3-1|TRBJ2-1
TGTGCCAGCAGCCGAGAGGGGACAGCTTACAATGAGCAGTTCTTC
CASSREGTAYNEQFF
>many|-|TRBV6-5|TRBJ1-3
TGTGCCAGCAGTTACTCCGGGATAGCAATAAACACCATATATTTT
CASSYSGIAINTIYF
>many|TRBD1|TRBV20-1|TRBJ1-5
TGCAGTGCTGCCGGGACAGAGAATCAGCCCCAGCATTTT
CSAAGTENQPQHF
>many|-|TRBV6-2/TRBV6-3|TRBJ2-6
TGTGCCAGCAGTCCTCTCTCTGGGGCCAACGTCCTGACTTTC
CASSPLSGANVLTF
>few|-|TRBV19|TRBJ1-5
TGTGCCAGTAGTATGGGGGGCGGACCCAATCAGCCCCAGCATTTT
CASSMGGGPNQPQHF
>many|-|TRBV18|TRBJ1-2
TGTGCCAGCTCACCAGAGACTAACTATGGCTACACCTTC
CASSPETNYGYTF
>many|TRBD2|TRBV28|TRBJ2-4
TGTGCCAGCAGTTTTTTTAGCGGGAGAAAGGTGGCCAAAAACATTCAGTACTTC
CASSFFSGRKVAKNIQYF
>few|TRBD2|TRBV10-3|TRBJ2-3
TGTGCCATCGGGGGGGACGGATCTACGGGTACGCAGTATTTT
CAIGGDGSTGTQYF